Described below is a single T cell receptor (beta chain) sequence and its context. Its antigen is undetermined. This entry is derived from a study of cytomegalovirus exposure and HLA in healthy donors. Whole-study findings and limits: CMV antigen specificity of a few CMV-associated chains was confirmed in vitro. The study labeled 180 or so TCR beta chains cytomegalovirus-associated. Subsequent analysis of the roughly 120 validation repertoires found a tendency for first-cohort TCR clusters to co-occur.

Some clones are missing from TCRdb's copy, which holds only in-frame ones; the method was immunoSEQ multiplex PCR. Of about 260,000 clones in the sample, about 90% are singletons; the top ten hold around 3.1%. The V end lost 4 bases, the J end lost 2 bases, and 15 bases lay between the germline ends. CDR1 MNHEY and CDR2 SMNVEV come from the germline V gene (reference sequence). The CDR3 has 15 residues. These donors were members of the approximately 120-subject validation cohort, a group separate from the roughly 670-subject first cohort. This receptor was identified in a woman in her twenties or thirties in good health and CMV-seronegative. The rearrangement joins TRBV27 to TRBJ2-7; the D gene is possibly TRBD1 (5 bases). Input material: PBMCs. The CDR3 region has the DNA TGTGCCAGCAGTTCCGAAACAGGTCTCCCCTACGAGCAGTACTTC. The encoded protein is CASSSETGLPYEQYF.